The entry below gives a single T cell receptor (beta chain) sequence along with its context. What this receptor recognizes is not known. Within one base of it there is no much larger clone, and no base qualities were kept. The collaborating institutions used their own protocols to collect whole blood in K2EDTA tubes. For TCRbeta analysis, collaborators shipped samples in one of three forms: frozen whole blood, isolated PBMCs, or DNA extracted from either of those sample types. The sample belongs to a study of blood T cell repertoires in COVID-19 (TCRdb year 2020). In the study overall: Samples from collaborators originated in the United States, Italy and Spain and spanned both the acute and convalescent phases of COVID-19. The repertoires were released in a freely available public database intended as a resource for research on the immune response to SARS-CoV-2. Samples came from the ongoing ImmuneRACE study (first 160 participants) plus 1,254 subjects from 6 global collaborators. Where available, HLA class I and class II types were taken from metadata supplied by the sample provider and were not determined by assay-based typing. Deeply sampled blood TCRbeta repertoires from subjects exposed to, actively infected with, or recovered from COVID-19 were included in the dataset. The material from the prospective study consisted of cDNA or gDNA derived from T cells, B-cell-depleted T cells, or PBMCs. Sample metadata almost always included a de-identified subject ID, COVID-19 status, age in years and sex. The study at large found these results: The amount of clinical and demographic metadata varied by source and participant and was provided uncurated.

The immunoSEQ Assay, a bias-controlled multiplex PCR, was used to amplify TCRbeta CDR3 regions from genomic DNA. In the original analysis: The number of nucleated cells in each sample was estimated from the amplification of reference gene primers within the assay. To quantify the absolute abundance of each unique TCRbeta CDR3 rearrangement, sequence reads were collapsed and filtered. Productive Simpson clonality was computed per sample as the square root of Simpson's diversity index over productive rearrangements. TCRdb's version of the immuneACCESS table is confined to in-frame rearrangements and falls short of the full clone set. An unresolved V gene accounts for under half of the shortfall where checked; the remainder is of unknown origin. V, J and clone size derive from that table, while D and trimming were established from the DNA sequence. The sample table holds 150,000 or so clones, of which around 84% were seen once. The ten top clones hold roughly a fifth of the sample.

Deletion took 0 bases off V and 1 base off J, with a span of 11 bases between the germline ends. Via the germline V gene, CDR1 is SGHDT and CDR2 YYEEEE. The cysteine opens and the phenylalanine closes a CDR3 of 16 amino acids. Of all the DNA, just the CDR3 is kept, 48 bases in frame from base 1. The TCR comes from a woman aged 80 or over with acute or convalescent COVID-19. Sequenced: peripheral blood. The V and J segments used are TRBV5-6 and TRBJ1-5; TRBD1 could be the D gene, as 6 bases match. The sequence in DNA is TGTGCCAGCAGCTTGGCGGGGGGCGCGAGCAATCAGCCCCAGCATTTT. Its translation is CASSLAGGASNQPQHF.